The TCR beta chain described here comes from a study of T cell changes during pregnancy in multiple sclerosis. V was pared by 3 bases and J by 9 bases, with 22 bases between. The CDR3 runs 16 residues. The germline gives CDR1 SGHKS, CDR2 YYEKEE (reference sequence). Using immunoSEQ multiplex PCR, the repertoire was profiled, and TCRdb retains in-frame clones only, with some absent. Of under 60,000 clones in the sample, around 94% were seen once. This clone was found a few times. The V gene is TRBV5-5, the J gene TRBJ1-5; weak D call: TRBD1 (5 bases). The sequence was collected from a female donor with multiple sclerosis, enrolled in a pregnancy study. The starting material was CD4+ T cells from peripheral blood mononuclear cells, obtained in the third trimester of pregnancy. CDR3 protein: CASSSRAGRVNWPQHF. CDR3 nucleotide sequence: TGTGCCAGCAGCTCCCGAGCGGGGCGGGTCAATTGGCCCCAGCATTTT.